This record concerns one TCR beta chain sequence. Its antigen is undetermined. After removal of 5 bases from V and 2 bases from J, the junction contained 4 bases not matched to a gene. The CDR3 is 14 residues long. Germline lookup yields CDR1 SGHNT and CDR2 YENEEA. The data stem from a study of T cell responses to AZD1222 COVID-19 vaccine. Study-wide findings and caveats: At study baseline, merely several AZD1222 recipients were seropositive. Spike-specific TCR breadth and depth went up after people got two AZD1222 doses. Donors were largely white British and mainly female; clonal diversity was possibly underestimated.

Clones were read by immunoSEQ multiplex PCR, and TCRdb kept only the in-frame ones, dropping some. The sample lists approximately 100,000 clones, about 82% seen once, with roughly 1.4% in the top ten. The clonotype was recovered from an adult in good health. The J gene is TRBJ1-1, the V gene TRBV11-3; 8 nucleotides align to TRBD1. This material consisted of peripheral blood, taken on day 0 of AZD1222 vaccination. CDR3 bases: TGTGCCAGCAGCCCAGGGGGCGCCAACACTGAAGCTTTCTTT. Translated: CASSPGGANTEAFF.